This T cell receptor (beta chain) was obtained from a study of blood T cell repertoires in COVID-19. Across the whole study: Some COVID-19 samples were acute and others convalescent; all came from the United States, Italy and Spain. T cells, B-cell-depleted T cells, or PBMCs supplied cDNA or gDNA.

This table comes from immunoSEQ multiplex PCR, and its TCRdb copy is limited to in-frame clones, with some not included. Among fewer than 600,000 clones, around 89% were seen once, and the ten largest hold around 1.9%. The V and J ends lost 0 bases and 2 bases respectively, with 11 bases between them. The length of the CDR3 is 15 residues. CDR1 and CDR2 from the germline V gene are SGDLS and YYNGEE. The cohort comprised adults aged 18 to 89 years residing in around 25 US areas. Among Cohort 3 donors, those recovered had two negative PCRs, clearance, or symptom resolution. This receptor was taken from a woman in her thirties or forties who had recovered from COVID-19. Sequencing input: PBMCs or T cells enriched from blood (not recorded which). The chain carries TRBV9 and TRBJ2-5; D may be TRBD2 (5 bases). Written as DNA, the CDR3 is TGTGCCAGCAGCGTAGGAGGGATCTCTCAAGAGACCCAGTACTTC. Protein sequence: CASSVGGISQETQYF.